A single sample gave rise to the 2 T cell receptor beta chains below, sequenced in a study of T cell responses to AZD1222 COVID-19 vaccine. Profiling relied on immunoSEQ multiplex PCR, and the TCRdb table lists in-frame clones only, not all of them. The profile shows 150,000 to 200,000 clones, about 95% of them singletons. The specimen was peripheral blood, collected on day 0 of AZD1222 vaccination. The receptors were gathered from an adult in good health.

The chain carries TRBV28 and TRBJ1-3, with a possible D match to TRBD1 (5 bases). The CDR3 contains 14 residues. Trimming removed 5 bases from V and 4 bases from J, with 12 bases in between. From germline, CDR1 is MDHEN and CDR2 SYDVKM. The CDR3 sequence: CASSPRTLGNTIYF. The CDR3 bases are TGTGCCAGCAGTCCCCGGACATTGGGAAACACCATATATTTT.

This chain connects TRBV5-5 to TRBJ2-1, with TRBD1 identical over 8 bases. Germline V gene lookup returns CDR1 SGHKS and CDR2 YYEKEE (reference sequence). The V and J ends lost 5 bases and 5 bases, in that order; junction bases with no gene match: 3. The CDR3 totals 13 residues. In nucleotides, the CDR3 is TGTGCCAGCAGTCAGGGGGCCAACAATGAGCAGTTCTTC. It encodes CASSQGANNEQFF.